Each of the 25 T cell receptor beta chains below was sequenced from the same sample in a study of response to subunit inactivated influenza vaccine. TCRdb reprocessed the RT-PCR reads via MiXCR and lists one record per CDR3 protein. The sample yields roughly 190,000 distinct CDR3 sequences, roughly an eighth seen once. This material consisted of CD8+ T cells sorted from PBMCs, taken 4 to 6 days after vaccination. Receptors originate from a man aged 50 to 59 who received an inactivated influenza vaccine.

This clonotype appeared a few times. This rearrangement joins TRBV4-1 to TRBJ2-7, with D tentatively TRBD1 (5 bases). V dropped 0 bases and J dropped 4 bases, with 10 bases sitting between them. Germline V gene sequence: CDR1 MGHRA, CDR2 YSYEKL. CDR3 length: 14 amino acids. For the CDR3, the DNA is TGCGCCAGCAGCCAAGAAAGGGGTCAGTACGAGCAGTACTTC. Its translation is CASSQERGQYEQYF.

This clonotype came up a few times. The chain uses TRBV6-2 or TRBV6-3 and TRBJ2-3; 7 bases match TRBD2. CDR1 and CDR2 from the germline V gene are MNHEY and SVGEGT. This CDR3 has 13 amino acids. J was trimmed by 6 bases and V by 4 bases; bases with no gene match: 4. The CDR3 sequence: CASSFGLVDTQYF. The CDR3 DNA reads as TGTGCCAGCAGTTTCGGACTAGTGGATACGCAGTATTTT.

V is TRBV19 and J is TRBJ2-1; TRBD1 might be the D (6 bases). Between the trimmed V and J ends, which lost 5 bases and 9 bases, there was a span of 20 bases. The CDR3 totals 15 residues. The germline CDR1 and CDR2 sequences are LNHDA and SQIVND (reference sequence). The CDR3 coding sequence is TGTGCCAGTAGTCAAACCTCTACAGGGCGTACTGAGCAGTTCTTC. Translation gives CASSQTSTGRTEQFF. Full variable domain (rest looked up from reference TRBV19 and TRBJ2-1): DGGITQSPKYLFRKEGQNVTLSCEQNLNHDAMYWYRQDPGQGLRLIYYSQIVNDFQKGDIAEGYSVSREKKESFPLTVTSAQKNPTAFYLCASSQTSTGRTEQFFGPGTRLTVL.

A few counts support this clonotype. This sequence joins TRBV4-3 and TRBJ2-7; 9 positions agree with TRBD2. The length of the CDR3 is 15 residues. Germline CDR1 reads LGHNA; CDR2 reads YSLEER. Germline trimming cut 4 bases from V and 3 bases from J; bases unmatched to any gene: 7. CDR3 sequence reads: CASSPELAGNYEQYF. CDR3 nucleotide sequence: TGCGCCAGCAGCCCCGAGCTAGCGGGGAACTACGAGCAGTACTTC.

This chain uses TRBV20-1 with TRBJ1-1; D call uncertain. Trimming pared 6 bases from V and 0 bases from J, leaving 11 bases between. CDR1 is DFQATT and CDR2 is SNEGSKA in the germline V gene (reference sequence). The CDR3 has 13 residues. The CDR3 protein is CSAPDGLNTEAFF. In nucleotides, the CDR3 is TGCAGTGCCCCGGACGGCCTGAACACTGAAGCTTTCTTT.

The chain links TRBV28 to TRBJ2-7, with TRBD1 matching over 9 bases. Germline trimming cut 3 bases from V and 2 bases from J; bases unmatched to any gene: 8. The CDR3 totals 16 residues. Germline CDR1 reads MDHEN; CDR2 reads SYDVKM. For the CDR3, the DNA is TGTGCCAGCAGTTTTCGGTGGGGACAGGGAACCTACGAGCAGTACTTC. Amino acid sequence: CASSFRWGQGTYEQYF.

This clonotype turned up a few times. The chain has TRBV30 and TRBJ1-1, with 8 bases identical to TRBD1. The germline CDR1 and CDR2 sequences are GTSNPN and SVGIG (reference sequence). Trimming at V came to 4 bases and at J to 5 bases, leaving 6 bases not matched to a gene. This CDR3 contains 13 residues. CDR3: CAWTLQGGTEAFF. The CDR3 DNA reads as TGTGCCTGGACCCTACAGGGGGGAACTGAAGCTTTCTTT.

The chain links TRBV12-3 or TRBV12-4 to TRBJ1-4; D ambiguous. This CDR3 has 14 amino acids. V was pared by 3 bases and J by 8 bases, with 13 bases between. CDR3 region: CASSLSQAGEKLFF. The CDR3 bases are TGTGCCAGCAGTTTGAGCCAGGCTGGGGAAAAACTGTTTTTT.

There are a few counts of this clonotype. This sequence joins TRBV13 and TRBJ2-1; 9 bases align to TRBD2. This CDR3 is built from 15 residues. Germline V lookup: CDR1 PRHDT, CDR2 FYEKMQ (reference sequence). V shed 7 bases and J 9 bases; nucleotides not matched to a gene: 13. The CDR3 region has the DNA TGTGCCAGCACCTCTGTAGGGACTAGCATCGGTGAGCAGTTCTTC. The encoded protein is CASTSVGTSIGEQFF.

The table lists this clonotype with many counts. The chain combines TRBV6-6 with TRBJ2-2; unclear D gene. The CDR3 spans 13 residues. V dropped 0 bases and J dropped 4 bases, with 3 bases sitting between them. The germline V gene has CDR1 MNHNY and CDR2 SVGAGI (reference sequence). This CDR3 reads CASSYSLTGELFF. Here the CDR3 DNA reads TGTGCCAGCAGTTACTCCCTCACCGGGGAGCTGTTTTTT.

The CDR3 DNA reads TGTGCCAGCAGTTTAGTGGAGACGGGCCCCCCGGCGCAGTATTTT. Protein product: CASSLVETGPPAQYF. The J gene is TRBJ2-3, the V gene TRBV28; D gene ambiguous. The germline V gene has CDR1 MDHEN and CDR2 SYDVKM. Trimming pared 2 bases from V and 10 bases from J, leaving 19 bases between. There are 15 residues in the CDR3.

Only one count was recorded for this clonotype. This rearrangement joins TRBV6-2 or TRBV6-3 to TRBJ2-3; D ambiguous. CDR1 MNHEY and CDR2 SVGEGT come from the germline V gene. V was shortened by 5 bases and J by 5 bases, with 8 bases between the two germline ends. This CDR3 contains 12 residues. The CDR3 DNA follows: TGTGCCAGCAGTCTACCCGAAGATACGCAGTATTTT. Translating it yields CASSLPEDTQYF.

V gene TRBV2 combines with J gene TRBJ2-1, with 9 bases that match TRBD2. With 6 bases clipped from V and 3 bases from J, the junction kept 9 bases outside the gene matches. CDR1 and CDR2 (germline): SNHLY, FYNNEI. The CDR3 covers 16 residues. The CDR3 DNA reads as TGTGCCAGCAGGGATGGGACTAGCAGAAACTACAATGAGCAGTTCTTC. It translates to CASRDGTSRNYNEQFF.

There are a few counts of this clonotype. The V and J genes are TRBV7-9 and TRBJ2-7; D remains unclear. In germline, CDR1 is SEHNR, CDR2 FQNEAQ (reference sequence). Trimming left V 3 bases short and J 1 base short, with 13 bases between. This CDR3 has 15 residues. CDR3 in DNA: TGTGCCAGCAGCTTTGGTGGACCCCAATCCTACGAGCAGTACTTC. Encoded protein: CASSFGGPQSYEQYF.

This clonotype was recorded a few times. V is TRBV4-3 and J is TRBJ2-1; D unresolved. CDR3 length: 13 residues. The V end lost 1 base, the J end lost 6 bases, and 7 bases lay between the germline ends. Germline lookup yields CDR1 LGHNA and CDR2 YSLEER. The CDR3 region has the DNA TGCGCCAGCAGCCAAGGTGTCCCCAATGAGCAGTTCTTC. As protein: CASSQGVPNEQFF.

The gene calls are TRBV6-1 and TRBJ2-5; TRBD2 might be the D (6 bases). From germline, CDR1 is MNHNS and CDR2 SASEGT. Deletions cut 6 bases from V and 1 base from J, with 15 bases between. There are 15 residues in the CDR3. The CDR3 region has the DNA TGTGCCAGCAGCCTGTGGAGGGAACCCCAAGAGACCCAGTACTTC. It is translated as CASSLWREPQETQYF.

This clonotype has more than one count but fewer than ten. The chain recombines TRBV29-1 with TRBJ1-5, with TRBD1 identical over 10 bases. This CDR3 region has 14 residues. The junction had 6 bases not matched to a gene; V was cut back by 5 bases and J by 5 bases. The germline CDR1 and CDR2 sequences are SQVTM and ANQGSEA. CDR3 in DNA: TGCAGCGTTCAGACAGGGGGCTGGGATCAGCCCCAGCATTTT. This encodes CSVQTGGWDQPQHF.

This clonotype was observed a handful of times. DNA for the CDR3: TGCGCCAGCCTCCCCGGGGTGGGTATCACTGAAGCTTTCTTT. Translated, it gives CASLPGVGITEAFF. The chain combines TRBV5-1 with TRBJ1-1; unclear D gene. V lost 7 bases, J lost 4 bases, and 17 bases lay in between. This CDR3 has 14 amino acids. CDR1 and CDR2 (germline): SGHRS, YFSETQ.

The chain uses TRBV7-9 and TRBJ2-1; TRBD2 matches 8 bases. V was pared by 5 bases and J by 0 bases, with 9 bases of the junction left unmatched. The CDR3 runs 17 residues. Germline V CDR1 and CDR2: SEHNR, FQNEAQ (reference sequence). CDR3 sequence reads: CASSPPSGSFSYNEQFF. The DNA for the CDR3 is TGTGCCAGCAGCCCTCCTAGCGGGTCTTTCTCCTACAATGAGCAGTTCTTC.

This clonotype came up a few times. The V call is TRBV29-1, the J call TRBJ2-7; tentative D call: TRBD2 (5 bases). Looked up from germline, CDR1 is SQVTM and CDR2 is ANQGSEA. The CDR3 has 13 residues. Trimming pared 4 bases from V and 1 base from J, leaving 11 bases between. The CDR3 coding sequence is TGCAGCGTTGTACCGGGAACATCCTACGAGCAGTACTTC. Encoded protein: CSVVPGTSYEQYF.

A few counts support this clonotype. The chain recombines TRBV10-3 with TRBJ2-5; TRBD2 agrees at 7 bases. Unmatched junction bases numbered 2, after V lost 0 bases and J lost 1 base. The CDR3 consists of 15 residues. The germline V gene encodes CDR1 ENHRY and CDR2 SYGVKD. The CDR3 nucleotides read TGTGCCATCAGTGAGTCGGGGGGGGTCCAAGAGACCCAGTACTTC. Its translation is CAISESGGVQETQYF.

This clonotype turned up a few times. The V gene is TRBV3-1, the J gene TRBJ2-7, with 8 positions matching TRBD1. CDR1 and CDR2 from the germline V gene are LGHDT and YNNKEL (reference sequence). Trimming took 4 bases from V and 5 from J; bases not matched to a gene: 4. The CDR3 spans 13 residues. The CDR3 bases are TGTGCCAGCAGCCCGGACAGGGCCCACGAGCAGTACTTC. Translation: CASSPDRAHEQYF.

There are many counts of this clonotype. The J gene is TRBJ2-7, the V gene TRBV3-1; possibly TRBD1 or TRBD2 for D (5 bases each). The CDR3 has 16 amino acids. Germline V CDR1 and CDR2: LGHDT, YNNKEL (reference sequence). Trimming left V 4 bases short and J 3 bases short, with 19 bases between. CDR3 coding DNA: TGTGCCAGCAGCCCACCACCGGGACGGATGGTCTACGAGCAGTACTTC. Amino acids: CASSPPPGRMVYEQYF.

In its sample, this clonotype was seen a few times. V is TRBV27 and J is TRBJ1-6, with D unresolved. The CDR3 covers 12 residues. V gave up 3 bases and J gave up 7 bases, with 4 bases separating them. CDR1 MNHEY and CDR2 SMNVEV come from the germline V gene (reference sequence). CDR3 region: CASSFVNSPLHF. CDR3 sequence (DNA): TGTGCCAGCAGTTTTGTAAATTCACCCCTCCACTTT.

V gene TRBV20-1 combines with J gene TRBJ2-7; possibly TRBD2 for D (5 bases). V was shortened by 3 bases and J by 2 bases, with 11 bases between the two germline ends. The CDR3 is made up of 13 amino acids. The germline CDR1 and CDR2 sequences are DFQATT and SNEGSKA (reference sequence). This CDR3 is CSASRGYTYEQYF. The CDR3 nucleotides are TGCAGTGCTAGTCGAGGGTACACCTACGAGCAGTACTTC.